This T cell receptor (beta chain) was identified in a study of blood T cell repertoires in COVID-19 (dated by TCRdb to about 2020). For context, the study as a whole: The collaborator samples originated in the United States, Italy and Spain and spanned the acute and convalescent phases of COVID-19. The material from the prospective study consisted of cDNA or gDNA derived from T cells, B-cell-depleted T cells, or PBMCs. The repertoires were released in a freely available public database meant as a resource for research on the immune response to SARS-CoV-2. Where HLA class I and class II types were available, the types were taken from metadata supplied by the sample provider, not from assay-based typing. The samples were drawn from the first 160 participants of the ongoing ImmuneRACE study and from about 1,200 subjects provided by 6 global collaborators. Deeply sampled blood TCRbeta repertoires from subjects exposed to, actively infected with, or recovered from COVID-19 were included in the dataset. The sample metadata nearly always contained a de-identified subject ID, COVID-19 status, age in years and sex. The full study reports these points: The amount of clinical and demographic metadata varied by source and participant and was provided uncurated.

Enrolling through a virtual design, the prospective study's participants ranged in age from about 18 to 89 years and lived across some 23 United States geographic areas. In the prospective study, cohorts were assigned on the basis of participant-reported clinical history obtained from a screening survey and a study questionnaire. In the prospective study, mobile phlebotomists collected whole blood, serum and a nasopharyngeal or oropharyngeal swab from each participant. Additional blood draws and questionnaires over an approximately 2-month period could optionally be provided by prospective study participants. Before DNA extraction, blood samples from the prospective study were shipped at room temperature or frozen. The germline V gene (reference sequence) supplies CDR1 DFQATT and CDR2 SNEGSKA. The CDR3 starts with the cysteine, ends with the phenylalanine, and has 11 residues. This entry keeps only the CDR3 DNA: 33 bases, framed from base 1. V ends up 6 bases short and J 6 bases short, with an unmatched junction base count of 4.

TCRbeta CDR3 regions were amplified from genomic DNA using the immunoSEQ Assay, a bias-controlled multiplex PCR. The paper's data handling went like this. The number of nucleated cells in each sample was estimated by amplification of reference gene primers within the assay. To quantify the absolute abundance of each unique TCRbeta CDR3 rearrangement, sequence reads were collapsed and filtered. For each sample, productive Simpson clonality was calculated as the square root of Simpson's diversity index across productive rearrangements. TCRdb obtained this table from immuneACCESS and retained in-frame rearrangements with V and J assigned. These tables miss some clones; where compared with another copy, unresolved V genes account for less than half of the shortfall, and the remainder is unexplained. That table supplies the V and J calls and clone size; D and trimming were determined from the DNA. A total of under 500,000 clones appear in this sample, 70% to 90% of them only once. The ten largest clones take up roughly 1.9% of the sample.

As concerns this clone: No cognate antigen has been identified for it. No base quality values were provided; no much bigger clone lies one nucleotide off.

The source material was PBMCs or T cells enriched from blood (not recorded which). This TCR was recovered from a woman aged 18-35 years with acute COVID-19. The V gene is TRBV20-1 and the J gene is TRBJ2-7, with 8 bases aligning to TRBD1. CDR3 reads: CSAGQGREQYF. The DNA sequence is given as TGCAGTGCAGGACAGGGCCGCGAGCAGTACTTC.